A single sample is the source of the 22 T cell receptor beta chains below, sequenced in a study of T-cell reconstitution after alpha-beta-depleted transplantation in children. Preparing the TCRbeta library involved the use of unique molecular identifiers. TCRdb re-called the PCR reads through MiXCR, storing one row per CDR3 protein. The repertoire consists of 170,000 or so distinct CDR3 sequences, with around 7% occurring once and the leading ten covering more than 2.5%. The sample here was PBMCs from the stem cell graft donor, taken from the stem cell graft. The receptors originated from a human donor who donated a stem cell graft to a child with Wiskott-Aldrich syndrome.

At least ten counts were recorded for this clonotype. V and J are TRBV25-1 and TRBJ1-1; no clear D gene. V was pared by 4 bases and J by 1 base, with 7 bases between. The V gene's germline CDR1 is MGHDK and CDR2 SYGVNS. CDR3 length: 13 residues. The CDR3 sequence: CASSAQRNTEAFF. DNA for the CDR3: TGTGCCAGCAGTGCCCAGAGGAACACTGAAGCTTTCTTT.

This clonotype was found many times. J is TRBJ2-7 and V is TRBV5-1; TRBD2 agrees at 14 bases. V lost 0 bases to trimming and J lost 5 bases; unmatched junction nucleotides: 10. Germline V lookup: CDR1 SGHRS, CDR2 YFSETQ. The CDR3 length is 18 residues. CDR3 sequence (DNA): TGCGCCAGCAGCTTGGTACCGCCGGGACTAGCGGGAGAGGACGAGCAGTACTTC. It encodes CASSLVPPGLAGEDEQYF.

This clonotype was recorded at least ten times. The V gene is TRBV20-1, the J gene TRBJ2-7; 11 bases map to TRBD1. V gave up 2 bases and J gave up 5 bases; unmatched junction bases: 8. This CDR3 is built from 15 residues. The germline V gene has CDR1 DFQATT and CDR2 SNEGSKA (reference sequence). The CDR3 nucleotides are TGCAGTGCTAGAACCTGGACAGGGGGCCGGGACGAGCAGTACTTC. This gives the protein CSARTWTGGRDEQYF.

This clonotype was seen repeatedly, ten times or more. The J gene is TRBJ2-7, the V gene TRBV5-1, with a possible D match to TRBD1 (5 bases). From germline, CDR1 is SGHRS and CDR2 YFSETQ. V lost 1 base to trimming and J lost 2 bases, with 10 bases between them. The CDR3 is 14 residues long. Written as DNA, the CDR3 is TGCGCCAGCAGCTTGAACAGGCGGACCTACGAGCAGTACTTC. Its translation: CASSLNRRTYEQYF. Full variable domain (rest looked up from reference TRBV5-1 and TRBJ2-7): KAGVTQTPRYLIKTRGQQVTLSCSPISGHRSVSWYQQTPGQGLQFLFEYFSETQRNKGNFPGRFSGRQFSNSRSEMNVSTLELGDSALYLCASSLNRRTYEQYFGPGTRLTVT.

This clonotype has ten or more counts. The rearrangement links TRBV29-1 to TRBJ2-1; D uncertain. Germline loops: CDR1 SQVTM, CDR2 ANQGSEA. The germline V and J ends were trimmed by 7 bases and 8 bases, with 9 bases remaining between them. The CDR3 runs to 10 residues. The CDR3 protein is CSALDHEQFF. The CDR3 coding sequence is TGCAGCGCCCTAGACCATGAGCAGTTCTTC.

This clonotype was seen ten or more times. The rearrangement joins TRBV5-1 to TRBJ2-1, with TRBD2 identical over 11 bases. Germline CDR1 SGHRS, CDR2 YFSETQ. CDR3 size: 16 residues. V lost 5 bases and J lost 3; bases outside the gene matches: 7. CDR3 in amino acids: CASSRGGTSGYNEQFF. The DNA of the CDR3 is TGCGCCAGCAGTAGGGGGGGGACTAGCGGCTACAATGAGCAGTTCTTC.

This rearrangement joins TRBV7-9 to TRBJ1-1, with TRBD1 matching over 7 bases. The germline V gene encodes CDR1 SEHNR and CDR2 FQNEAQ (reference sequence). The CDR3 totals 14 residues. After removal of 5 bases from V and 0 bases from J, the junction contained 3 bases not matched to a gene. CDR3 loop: CASSPQGLNTEAFF. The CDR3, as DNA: TGTGCCAGCAGCCCACAGGGGCTGAACACTGAAGCTTTCTTT.

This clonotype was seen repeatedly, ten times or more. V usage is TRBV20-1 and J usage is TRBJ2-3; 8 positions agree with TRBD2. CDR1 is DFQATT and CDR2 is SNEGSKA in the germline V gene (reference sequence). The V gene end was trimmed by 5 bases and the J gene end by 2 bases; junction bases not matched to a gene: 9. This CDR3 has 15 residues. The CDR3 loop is CSASTSEIFTDTQYF. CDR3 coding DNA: TGCAGTGCTTCGACTAGCGAGATTTTCACAGATACGCAGTATTTT.

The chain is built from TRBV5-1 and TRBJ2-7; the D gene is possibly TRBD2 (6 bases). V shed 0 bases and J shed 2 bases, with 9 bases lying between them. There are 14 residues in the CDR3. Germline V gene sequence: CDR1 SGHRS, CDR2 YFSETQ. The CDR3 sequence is CASSLVPGAYEQYF. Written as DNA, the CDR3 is TGCGCCAGCAGCTTGGTGCCGGGGGCCTACGAGCAGTACTTC.

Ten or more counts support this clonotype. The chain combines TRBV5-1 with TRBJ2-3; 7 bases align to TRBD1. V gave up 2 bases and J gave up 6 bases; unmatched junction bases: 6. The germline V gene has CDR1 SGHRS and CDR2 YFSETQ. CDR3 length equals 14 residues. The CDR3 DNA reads TGCGCCAGCAGCTTTACAGGGGTGTCGGATACGCAGTATTTT. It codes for CASSFTGVSDTQYF.

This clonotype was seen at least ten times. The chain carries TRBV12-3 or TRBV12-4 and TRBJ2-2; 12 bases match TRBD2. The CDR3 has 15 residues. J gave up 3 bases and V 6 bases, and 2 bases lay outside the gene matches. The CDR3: CASSLAGGDTGELFF. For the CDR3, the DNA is TGTGCCAGCAGCCTAGCGGGAGGGGACACCGGGGAGCTGTTTTTT.

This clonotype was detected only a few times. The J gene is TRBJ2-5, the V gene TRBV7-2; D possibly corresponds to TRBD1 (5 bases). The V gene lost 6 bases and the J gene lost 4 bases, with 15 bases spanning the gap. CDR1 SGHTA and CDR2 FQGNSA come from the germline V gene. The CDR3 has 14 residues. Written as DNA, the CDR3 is TGTGCCAGCAGAGGGGCGCTTCTTCCAGAGACCCAGTACTTC. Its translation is CASRGALLPETQYF.

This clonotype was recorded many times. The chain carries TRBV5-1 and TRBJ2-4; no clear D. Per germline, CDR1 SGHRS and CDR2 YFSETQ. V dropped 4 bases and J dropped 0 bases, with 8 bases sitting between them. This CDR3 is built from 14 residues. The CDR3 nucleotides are TGCGCCAGCAGCCCCGGGCTAGCCAAAAACATTCAGTACTTC. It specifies CASSPGLAKNIQYF. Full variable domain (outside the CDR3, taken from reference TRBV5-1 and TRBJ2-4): KAGVTQTPRYLIKTRGQQVTLSCSPISGHRSVSWYQQTPGQGLQFLFEYFSETQRNKGNFPGRFSGRQFSNSRSEMNVSTLELGDSALYLCASSPGLAKNIQYFGAGTRLSVL.

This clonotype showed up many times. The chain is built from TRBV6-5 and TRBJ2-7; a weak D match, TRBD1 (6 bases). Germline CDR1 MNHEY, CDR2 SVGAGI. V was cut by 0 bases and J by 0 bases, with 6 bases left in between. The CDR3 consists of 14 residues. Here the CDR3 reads CASSYSGHSYEQYF. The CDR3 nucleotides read TGTGCCAGCAGTTACTCGGGACACTCCTACGAGCAGTACTTC.

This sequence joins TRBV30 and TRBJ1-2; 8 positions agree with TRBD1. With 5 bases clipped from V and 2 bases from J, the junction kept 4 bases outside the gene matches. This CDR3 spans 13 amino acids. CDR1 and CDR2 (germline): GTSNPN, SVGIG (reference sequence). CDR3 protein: CAWSTGVNYGYTF. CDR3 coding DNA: TGTGCCTGGTCGACAGGGGTCAACTATGGCTACACCTTC.

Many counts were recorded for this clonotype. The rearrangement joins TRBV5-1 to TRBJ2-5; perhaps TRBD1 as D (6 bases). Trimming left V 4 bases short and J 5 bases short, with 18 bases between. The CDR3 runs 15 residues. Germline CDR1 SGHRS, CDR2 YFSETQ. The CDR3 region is CASSVSGTLGETQYF. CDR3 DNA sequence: TGCGCCAGCAGCGTGTCCGGGACATTGGGGGAGACCCAGTACTTC.

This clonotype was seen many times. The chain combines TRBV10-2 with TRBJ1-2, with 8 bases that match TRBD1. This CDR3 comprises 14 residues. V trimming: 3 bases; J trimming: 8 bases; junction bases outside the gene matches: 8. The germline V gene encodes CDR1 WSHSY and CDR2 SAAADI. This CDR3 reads CASSEAGGFTGYTF. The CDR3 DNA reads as TGCGCCAGCAGTGAAGCAGGGGGCTTCACCGGCTACACCTTC.

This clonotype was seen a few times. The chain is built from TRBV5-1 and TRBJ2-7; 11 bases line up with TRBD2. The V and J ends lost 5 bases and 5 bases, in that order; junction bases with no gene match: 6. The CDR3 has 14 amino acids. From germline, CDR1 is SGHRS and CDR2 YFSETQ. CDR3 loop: CASSLAGGFNEQYF. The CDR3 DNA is TGCGCCAGCAGTTTAGCGGGAGGGTTCAACGAGCAGTACTTC.

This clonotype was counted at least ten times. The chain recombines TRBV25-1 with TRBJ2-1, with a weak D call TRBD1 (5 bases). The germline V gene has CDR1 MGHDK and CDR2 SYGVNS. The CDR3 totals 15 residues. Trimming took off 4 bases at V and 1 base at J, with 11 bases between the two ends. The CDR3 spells CASSVIGDSYNEQFF. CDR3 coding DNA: TGTGCCAGCAGTGTTATAGGGGATTCCTACAATGAGCAGTTCTTC.

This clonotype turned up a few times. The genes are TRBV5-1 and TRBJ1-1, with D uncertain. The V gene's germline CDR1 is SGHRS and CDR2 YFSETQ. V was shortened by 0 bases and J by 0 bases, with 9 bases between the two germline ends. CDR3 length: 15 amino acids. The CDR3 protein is CASSLGRVMNTEAFF. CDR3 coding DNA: TGCGCCAGCAGCTTGGGGCGGGTGATGAACACTGAAGCTTTCTTT.

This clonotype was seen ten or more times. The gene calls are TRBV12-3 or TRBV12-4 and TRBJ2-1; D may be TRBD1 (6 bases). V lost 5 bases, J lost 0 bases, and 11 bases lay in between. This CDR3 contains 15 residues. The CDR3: CASSMGAGSYNEQFF. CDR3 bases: TGTGCCAGCAGTATGGGGGCTGGCTCCTACAATGAGCAGTTCTTC.

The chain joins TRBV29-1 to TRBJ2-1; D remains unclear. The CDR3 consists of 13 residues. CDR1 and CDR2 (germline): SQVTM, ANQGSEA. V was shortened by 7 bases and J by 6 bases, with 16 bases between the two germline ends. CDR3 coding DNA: TGCAGCGCCCGCAGGACGGCTGGCAATGAGCAGTTCTTC. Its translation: CSARRTAGNEQFF.